This T cell receptor (beta chain) originates from a study of identical twins. Study-wide results and limits: Weaker excess sharing between twins was seen in beta out-of-frame sequences.

The CDR3 runs to 14 residues. Deletions cut 2 bases from V and 0 bases from J, with 8 bases between. Per germline, CDR1 DFQATT and CDR2 SNEGSKA (reference sequence). Concerning this clonotype: Antigen unknown.

MiXCR, run by TCRdb on the 5' RACE reads, gives a single entry per CDR3 protein. The table lists 400,000 to 550,000 distinct CDR3 sequences, roughly 21% of them singletons. These data are also associated with another study on T cells expressing NK-cell markers. That work states: An anti-gamma-delta TCR antibody restricted sorting to alpha-beta TCR T cells in several experiments.

Sequenced material: CD4+ T cells sorted from blood. This chain uses TRBV20-1 with TRBJ1-5; D gene ambiguous. This receptor was taken from a woman aged 18-29 years in good health. CDR3 region: CSARTGVSNQPQHF. The CDR3 nucleotides are TGCAGTGCTAGAACTGGAGTTAGCAATCAGCCCCAGCATTTT.